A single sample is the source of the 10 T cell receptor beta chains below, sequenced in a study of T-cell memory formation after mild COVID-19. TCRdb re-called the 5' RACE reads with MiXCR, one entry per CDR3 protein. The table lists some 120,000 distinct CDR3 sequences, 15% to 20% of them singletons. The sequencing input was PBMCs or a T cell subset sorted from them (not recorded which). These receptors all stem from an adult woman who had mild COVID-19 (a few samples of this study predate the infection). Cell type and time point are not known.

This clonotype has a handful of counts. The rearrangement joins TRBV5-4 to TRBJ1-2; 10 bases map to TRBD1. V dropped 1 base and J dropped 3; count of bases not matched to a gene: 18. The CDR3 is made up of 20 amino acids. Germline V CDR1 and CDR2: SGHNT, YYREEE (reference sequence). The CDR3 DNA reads TGTGCCAGCAGCTTGACGTGGGATGACAGGGGGCTCTACGCGGACTATGGCTACACCTTC. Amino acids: CASSLTWDDRGLYADYGYTF.

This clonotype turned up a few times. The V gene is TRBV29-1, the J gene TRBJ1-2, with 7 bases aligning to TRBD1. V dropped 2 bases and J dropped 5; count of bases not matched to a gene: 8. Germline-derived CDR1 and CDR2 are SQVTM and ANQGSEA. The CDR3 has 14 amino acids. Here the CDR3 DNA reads TGCAGCGTTGAACAGGGGGACCTTATTTATGGCTACACCTTC. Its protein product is CSVEQGDLIYGYTF.

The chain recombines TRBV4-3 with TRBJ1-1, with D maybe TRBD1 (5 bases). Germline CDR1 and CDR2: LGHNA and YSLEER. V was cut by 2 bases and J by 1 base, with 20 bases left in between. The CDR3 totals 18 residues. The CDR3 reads CASSQSLREAIRNTEAFF. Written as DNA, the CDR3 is TGCGCCAGCAGCCAATCTCTCAGGGAGGCTATTAGGAACACTGAAGCTTTCTTT.

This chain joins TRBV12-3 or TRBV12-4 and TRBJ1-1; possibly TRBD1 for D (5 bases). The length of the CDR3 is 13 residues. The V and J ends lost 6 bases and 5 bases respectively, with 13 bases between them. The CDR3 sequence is CASRPTGSTEAFF. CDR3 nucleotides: TGTGCCAGCAGGCCTACAGGCAGTACTGAAGCTTTCTTT.

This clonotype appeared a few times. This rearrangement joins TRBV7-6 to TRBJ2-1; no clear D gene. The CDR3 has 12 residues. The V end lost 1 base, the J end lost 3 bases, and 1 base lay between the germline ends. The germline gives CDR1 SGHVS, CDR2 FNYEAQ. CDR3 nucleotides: TGTGCCAGCAGCTTAGACTACAATGAGCAGTTCTTC. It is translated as CASSLDYNEQFF.

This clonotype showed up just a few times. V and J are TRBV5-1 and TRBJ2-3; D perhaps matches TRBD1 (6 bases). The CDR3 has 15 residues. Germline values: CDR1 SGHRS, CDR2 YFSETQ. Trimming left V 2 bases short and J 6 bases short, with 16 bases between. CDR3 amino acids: CASSFGTGLGDTQYF. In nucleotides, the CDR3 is TGCGCCAGCAGCTTTGGTACAGGGCTAGGTGATACGCAGTATTTT. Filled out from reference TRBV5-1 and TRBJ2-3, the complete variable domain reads KAGVTQTPRYLIKTRGQQVTLSCSPISGHRSVSWYQQTPGQGLQFLFEYFSETQRNKGNFPGRFSGRQFSNSRSEMNVSTLELGDSALYLCASSFGTGLGDTQYFGPGTRLTVL.

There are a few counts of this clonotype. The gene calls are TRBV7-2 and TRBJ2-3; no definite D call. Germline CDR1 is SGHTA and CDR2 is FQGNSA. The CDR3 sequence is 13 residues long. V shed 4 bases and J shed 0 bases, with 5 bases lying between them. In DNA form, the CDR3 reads TGTGCCAGCAGCTCCATCAGCACAGATACGCAGTATTTT. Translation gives CASSSISTDTQYF.

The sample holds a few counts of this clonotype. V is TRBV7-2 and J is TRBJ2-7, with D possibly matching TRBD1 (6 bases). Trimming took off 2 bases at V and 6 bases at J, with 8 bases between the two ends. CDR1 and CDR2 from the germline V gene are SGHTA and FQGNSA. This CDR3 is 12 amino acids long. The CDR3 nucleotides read TGTGCCAGCAGCTTATCCAGGGGCGAGCAGTACTTC. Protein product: CASSLSRGEQYF.

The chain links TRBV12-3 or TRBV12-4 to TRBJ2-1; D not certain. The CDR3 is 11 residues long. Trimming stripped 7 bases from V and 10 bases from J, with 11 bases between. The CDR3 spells CASTPTEEQFF. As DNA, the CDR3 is TGTGCCAGCACCCCGACTGAGGAGCAGTTCTTC.

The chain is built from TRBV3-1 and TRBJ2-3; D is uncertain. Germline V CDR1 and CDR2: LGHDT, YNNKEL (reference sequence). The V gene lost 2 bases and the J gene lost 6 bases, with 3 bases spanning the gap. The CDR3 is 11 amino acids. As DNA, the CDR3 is TGTGCCAGCAGCCAATCCGATACGCAGTATTTT. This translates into CASSQSDTQYF.